These T cell receptor beta chains were read from a single sample in a study of blood T cells in healthy people across ages. Via MiXCR, TCRdb re-called the 5' RACE reads, giving one row per CDR3 protein. The repertoire holds about 630,000 distinct CDR3 sequences, more than 20% seen once, with approximately 3.7% in the top ten. The sequencing input was blood. These receptors all stem from a man aged 70-80 years in good health. Each CDR3 is given with its conserved first and last residue. The D gene is left open where the match is weak. Clone size is stated in some rows and not others, as once, few, many or a class when expanded.

v_call	clone_size	d_call	j_call	cdr3_aa	cdr3_nt
TRBV7-3	few	.	TRBJ2-1	CASSPRGAINEQFF	TGTGCCAGCAGCCCCCGGGGGGCCATAAATGAGCAGTTCTTC
TRBV19	few	TRBD2	TRBJ2-1	CASMGTSRHNEQFF	TGTGCCAGTATGGGGACTAGCCGACACAATGAGCAGTTCTTC
TRBV28	few	.	TRBJ2-1	CASSLNGVGEQFF	TGTGCCAGCAGTTTAAATGGGGTTGGTGAGCAGTTCTTC
TRBV12-5	.	TRBD1	TRBJ2-6	CASGLSGTVASGANVLTF	TGTGCTAGTGGTTTGTCCGGGACAGTAGCCTCTGGGGCCAACGTCCTGACTTTC
TRBV12-3/TRBV12-4	.	TRBD2	TRBJ2-3	CASRLTSGRDTQYF	TGTGCCAGCAGACTCACTAGCGGCAGAGATACGCAGTATTTT
TRBV11-2	few	.	TRBJ2-1	CASSLIQGGSYNEQFF	TGTGCCAGCAGCTTAATCCAGGGCGGGTCCTACAATGAGCAGTTCTTC
TRBV20-1	.	TRBD2	TRBJ2-3	CSARTGTSGTDTQYF	TGCAGTGCTAGAACCGGGACTAGCGGCACAGATACGCAGTATTTT
TRBV6-5	.	TRBD1	TRBJ1-5	CASSLQGASNQPQHF	TGTGCCAGCAGTCTTCAGGGGGCCAGCAATCAGCCCCAGCATTTT
TRBV7-2	.	TRBD1	TRBJ2-7	CASSSLDRVYEQYF	TGTGCCAGCAGCTCCCTCGACAGGGTGTACGAGCAGTACTTC
TRBV7-2	many	TRBD1	TRBJ1-3	CASSLDRGTGNTIYF	TGTGCCAGCAGCTTAGACAGGGGGACTGGAAACACCATATATTTT
TRBV7-9	once	.	TRBJ2-1	CASSQVAPSRNEQFF	TGTGCCAGCAGCCAAGTTGCACCGTCACGGAATGAGCAGTTCTTC
TRBV6-1	.	TRBD2	TRBJ2-3	CASSPTSGRGGRQDTQYF	TGTGCCAGCAGCCCGACTAGCGGGAGAGGGGGTCGTCAAGATACGCAGTATTTT
TRBV28	few	.	TRBJ2-1	CASFGGSYNEQFF	TGTGCCAGCTTTGGGGGATCCTACAATGAGCAGTTCTTC
TRBV7-2	.	TRBD2	TRBJ2-3	CASSLSEAGGNTDTQYF	TGTGCCAGCAGCTTATCCGAAGCGGGAGGTAACACAGATACGCAGTATTTT
TRBV5-6	.	TRBD1	TRBJ2-7	CASSPDRGHLSYEQYF	TGTGCCAGCAGCCCCGACAGGGGGCACCTTTCCTACGAGCAGTACTTC
TRBV28	.	TRBD1	TRBJ1-6	CASSPPLKGQHNSPLHF	TGTGCCAGCAGTCCGCCGCTTAAGGGACAGCATAATTCACCCCTCCACTTT
TRBV5-1	.	TRBD1	TRBJ1-1	CASSPRTGGNTEAFF	TGCGCCAGCAGCCCTCGGACAGGGGGAAACACTGAAGCTTTCTTT
TRBV20-1	few	.	TRBJ1-4	CSARASHVATNEKLFF	TGCAGTGCTAGAGCCAGCCACGTTGCAACTAATGAAAAACTGTTTTTT
TRBV13	many	.	TRBJ1-1	CASSLGSTEAFF	TGTGCCAGCAGCTTAGGCAGCACTGAAGCTTTCTTT
TRBV19	.	.	TRBJ2-3	CASSNLAGTDTQYF	TGTGCCAGTAGTAATCTAGCCGGCACAGATACGCAGTATTTT
TRBV12-3/TRBV12-4	.	TRBD2	TRBJ2-7	CASRRLADEQYF	TGTGCCAGCAGGAGACTAGCTGACGAGCAGTACTTC
TRBV6-4	few	TRBD1	TRBJ1-2	CASSPGTGLNGYTF	TGTGCCAGCAGCCCCGGGACAGGGTTAAATGGCTACACCTTC
TRBV3-1	few	.	TRBJ2-7	CASSQGRRGLNEQYF	TGTGCCAGCAGCCAAGGCCGGAGAGGGCTGAACGAGCAGTACTTC
TRBV7-3	.	TRBD2	TRBJ2-3	CASSSSGSGGDTQYF	TGTGCCAGCAGCTCTAGCGGGAGTGGTGGGGATACGCAGTATTTT
TRBV29-1	many	TRBD1	TRBJ2-5	CSVVRGQETQYF	TGCAGCGTTGTCAGGGGGCAAGAGACCCAGTACTTC
TRBV6-2/TRBV6-3	.	.	TRBJ1-2	CASSYRGRVYGYTF	TGTGCCAGCAGTTACCGCGGCAGGGTCTATGGCTACACCTTC
TRBV20-1	few	TRBD1	TRBJ2-7	CSTPQGGYSYEQYF	TGCAGTACTCCACAGGGGGGCTACTCCTACGAGCAGTACTTC
TRBV2	few	TRBD1	TRBJ1-5	CASSDRTGGGQPQHF	TGTGCCAGCAGTGATCGGACAGGGGGCGGTCAGCCCCAGCATTTT
TRBV20-1	few	.	TRBJ2-5	CSARTLGQHQETQYF	TGCAGTGCTAGGACCCTCGGACAGCACCAAGAGACCCAGTACTTC
TRBV10-3	few	.	TRBJ1-4	CAISPAPLGEKLFF	TGTGCCATCAGCCCGGCACCCTTAGGGGAAAAACTGTTTTTT
TRBV5-1	.	TRBD2	TRBJ2-2	CASSLAPGLAGVTGELFF	TGCGCCAGCAGCTTGGCCCCGGGACTAGCGGGAGTCACCGGGGAGCTGTTTTTT
TRBV18	.	.	TRBJ2-6	CASSPPNGANVLTF	TGTGCCAGCTCACCACCGAACGGGGCCAACGTCCTGACTTTC
TRBV27	once	TRBD1	TRBJ2-5	CASSRSNRGRETQYF	TGTGCCAGCAGTAGGTCGAACAGGGGGCGAGAGACCCAGTACTTC
TRBV20-1	few	.	TRBJ2-7	CSARDVVAYEQYF	TGCAGTGCTAGAGATGTGGTAGCCTACGAGCAGTACTTC
TRBV2	.	.	TRBJ2-7	CASSGDLPRALEQYF	TGTGCCAGCAGTGGGGACCTTCCCCGAGCCCTCGAGCAGTACTTC
TRBV4-3	.	.	TRBJ2-5	CASSQDSRQGETQYF	TGCGCCAGCAGCCAAGATAGTCGGCAGGGAGAGACCCAGTACTTC
TRBV5-1	.	.	TRBJ2-5	CASSLSGLGTSQETQYF	TGCGCCAGCAGCTTGTCGGGCCTGGGGACTTCCCAAGAGACCCAGTACTTC
TRBV12-3/TRBV12-4	few	TRBD2	TRBJ2-5	CAGSSESGGVAQYF	TGTGCCGGCAGTTCTGAGTCGGGGGGAGTCGCCCAGTACTTC
TRBV13	.	.	TRBJ1-1	CASSPGQNTGAFF	TGTGCCAGCAGCCCCGGGCAGAACACTGGAGCTTTCTTT
TRBV19	many	.	TRBJ2-1	CASSIDKYEQFF	TGTGCCAGTAGTATAGATAAGTATGAGCAGTTCTTC
TRBV29-1	.	.	TRBJ1-3	CSDGSTGIGNTIYF	TGCAGCGATGGTAGCACGGGAATTGGAAACACCATATATTTT
TRBV7-2	.	.	TRBJ2-7	CASSHGMAYEQYF	TGTGCCAGCAGCCACGGAATGGCCTACGAGCAGTACTTC
TRBV6-6	.	.	TRBJ2-7	CASSYPSGTTTYEQYF	TGTGCCAGCAGTTACCCCTCCGGGACAACTACTTACGAGCAGTACTTC